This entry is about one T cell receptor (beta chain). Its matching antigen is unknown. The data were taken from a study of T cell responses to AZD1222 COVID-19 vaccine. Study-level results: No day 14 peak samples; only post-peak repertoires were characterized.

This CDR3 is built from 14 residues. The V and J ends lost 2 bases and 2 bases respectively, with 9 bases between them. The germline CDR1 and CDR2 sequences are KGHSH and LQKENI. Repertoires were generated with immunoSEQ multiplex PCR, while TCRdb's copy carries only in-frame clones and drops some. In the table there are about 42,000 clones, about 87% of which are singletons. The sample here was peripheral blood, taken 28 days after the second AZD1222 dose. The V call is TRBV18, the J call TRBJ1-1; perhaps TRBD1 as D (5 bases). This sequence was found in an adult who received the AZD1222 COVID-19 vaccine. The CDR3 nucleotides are TGTGCCAGCTCACCAATAGGGGCTAACACTGAAGCTTTCTTT. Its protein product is CASSPIGANTEAFF.